The 30 T cell receptor beta chains presented below share a single source sample, sequenced in a study of OX40 agonist ivuxolimab in advanced cancers. This table comes from immunoSEQ multiplex PCR, and its TCRdb copy is limited to in-frame clones, with some not included. Of tens of thousands of clones listed, around 86% were seen once; the top ten hold approximately 1.1%. The specimen comprised CD4+ or CD8+ T cells sorted from blood, sampled in a trial of the OX40 agonist ivuxolimab. The receptors were sampled from an adult with an advanced solid tumor such as melanoma, head and neck, liver or kidney cancer.

The genes are TRBV30 and TRBJ2-7, with D hard to call. Looked up from germline, CDR1 is GTSNPN and CDR2 is SVGIG (reference sequence). V shed 6 bases and J shed 0 bases, with 6 bases lying between them. The CDR3 is 11 residues long. Here the CDR3 DNA reads TGTGCCTGTAAGGGCTCCTACGAGCAGTACTTC. Its protein product is CACKGSYEQYF. The full variable domain, its missing parts supplied by reference TRBV30 and TRBJ2-7, is SQTIHQWPATLVQPVGSPLSLECTVEGTSNPNLYWYRQAAGRGLQLLFYSVGIGQISSEVPQNLSASRPQDRQFILSSKKLLLSDSGFYLCACKGSYEQYFGPGTRLTVT.

This clone has just one count. The V and J genes are TRBV7-2 and TRBJ2-3, with D hard to call. CDR3 length: 13 amino acids. Germline V lookup: CDR1 SGHTA, CDR2 FQGNSA. The V and J ends lost 3 bases and 2 bases respectively, with 6 bases between them. CDR3 protein: CASSLGFTDTQYF. As DNA, the CDR3 is TGTGCCAGCAGCTTGGGTTTCACAGATACGCAGTATTTT. The whole variable domain, remainder taken from reference TRBV7-2 and TRBJ2-3, is GAGVSQSPSNKVTEKGKDVELRCDPISGHTALYWYRQSLGQGLEFLIYFQGNSAPDKSGLPSDRFSAERTGGSVSTLTIQRTQQEDSAVYLCASSLGFTDTQYFGPGTRLTVL.

V is TRBV19 and J is TRBJ2-1; weak D call: TRBD2 (5 bases). Germline assignment: CDR1 LNHDA and CDR2 SQIVND (reference sequence). The CDR3 runs 15 residues. Trimming removed 5 bases at V and 14 bases at J, with 25 bases between. CDR3 nucleotides: TGTGCCAGTAGTCCCTCTGAATTTGCGCACTCGGAGGAGTTCTTC. It yields the protein CASSPSEFAHSEEFF.

The chain combines TRBV10-3 with TRBJ2-3, with TRBD2 identical over 13 bases. The CDR3 runs to 15 residues. Germline V lookup: CDR1 ENHRY, CDR2 SYGVKD. With 6 bases clipped from V and 1 base from J, the junction kept 1 base outside the gene matches. CDR3 bases: TGTGCCATCAGCGGGACTAGCGGGGGCACAGATACGCAGTATTTT. This encodes CAISGTSGGTDTQYF.

The chain couples TRBV29-1 to TRBJ2-5, with unresolved D. The CDR3 length is 16 residues. Germline values: CDR1 SQVTM, CDR2 ANQGSEA. V dropped 6 bases and J dropped 1 base, with 21 bases sitting between them. The CDR3: CSVYPLADWGQETQYF. The DNA of the CDR3 is TGCAGCGTCTACCCCCTGGCGGATTGGGGCCAAGAGACCCAGTACTTC.

The chain links TRBV4-3 to TRBJ2-1; D not certain. Germline values: CDR1 LGHNA, CDR2 YSLEER. The V end was cut by 4 bases, the J end by 7 bases, with 32 bases between. This CDR3 is 20 amino acids long. The CDR3 reads CASSPQVKDVNSPKDNEQFF. In DNA, the CDR3 is TGCGCCAGCAGCCCACAAGTAAAAGACGTGAATAGCCCAAAGGATAATGAGCAGTTCTTC.

This clone was seen only once. The chain has TRBV5-1 and TRBJ2-3; D unclear. Per the germline V gene, CDR1 is SGHRS and CDR2 is YFSETQ. The V gene lost 4 bases and the J gene lost 2 bases, with 11 bases spanning the gap. This CDR3 has 14 amino acids. CDR3 in DNA: TGCGCCAGCAGCGAGGCCATGACCACAGATACGCAGTATTTT. Its protein is CASSEAMTTDTQYF. The whole variable domain, remainder taken from reference TRBV5-1 and TRBJ2-3, is KAGVTQTPRYLIKTRGQQVTLSCSPISGHRSVSWYQQTPGQGLQFLFEYFSETQRNKGNFPGRFSGRQFSNSRSEMNVSTLELGDSALYLCASSEAMTTDTQYFGPGTRLTVL.

The V and J genes are TRBV6-5 and TRBJ2-3; 7 bases are shared with TRBD2. CDR1 is MNHEY, CDR2 SVGAGI, per germline. Trimming took 8 bases from V and 4 from J; bases not matched to a gene: 3. CDR3 size: 12 residues. The CDR3 here is CASLAGADTQYF. In DNA, the CDR3 is TGTGCCAGCTTGGCGGGAGCAGATACGCAGTATTTT.

J is TRBJ2-7 and V is TRBV6-5, with D possibly matching TRBD2 (6 bases). Germline CDR1 reads MNHEY; CDR2 reads SVGAGI. The CDR3 is 14 amino acids. V was clipped by 5 bases and J by 4 bases, with 15 bases between them. As DNA, the CDR3 is TGTGCCAGCAGTCCGACTAGTCGTCATTACGAGCAGTACTTC. The encoded protein is CASSPTSRHYEQYF.

This clone was counted once. The chain has TRBV2 and TRBJ2-1; TRBD2 matches at 7 bases. The CDR3 is made up of 13 amino acids. With V trimmed by 2 bases and J by 15 bases, 10 bases remained unmatched. Germline V gene data show CDR1 as SNHLY and CDR2 as FYNNEI. The CDR3 here is CASSEIGWEGRFF. CDR3 DNA sequence: TGTGCCAGCAGTGAAATCGGTTGGGAGGGGCGGTTCTTC.

The rearrangement joins TRBV10-3 to TRBJ1-5, with no clear D. V lost 4 bases, J lost 3 bases, and 7 bases lay in between. The V gene's germline CDR1 is ENHRY and CDR2 SYGVKD. CDR3 length equals 13 residues. CDR3 nucleotide sequence: TGTGCCATCAGTGGCAGTCCCAATCAGCCCCAGCATTTT. Translating it yields CAISGSPNQPQHF.

The rearrangement uses TRBV7-9 and TRBJ1-5, with 8 bases fitting TRBD1. Germline-derived CDR1 and CDR2 are SEHNR and FQNEAQ (reference sequence). J lost 1 base, V lost 5 bases, and 7 bases had no gene match. This CDR3 is built from 16 residues. The CDR3 DNA follows: TGTGCCAGCAGCCCAAAAGGACAGGGCAGCAATCAGCCCCAGCATTTT. Translated: CASSPKGQGSNQPQHF.

This chain uses TRBV30 with TRBJ1-5, with a possible D match to TRBD1 (6 bases). There are 12 residues in the CDR3. Trimming pared 3 bases from V and 7 bases from J, leaving 10 bases between. Germline V gives CDR1 GTSNPN, CDR2 SVGIG (reference sequence). CDR3 coding DNA: TGTGCCTGGAGGGCACAGGGCCAGCCCCAGCATTTT. This translates into CAWRAQGQPQHF.

The rearrangement links TRBV28 to TRBJ2-5; no reliable D call. V was cut by 1 base and J by 1 base, with 13 bases left in between. Germline assignment: CDR1 MDHEN and CDR2 SYDVKM. The CDR3 covers 16 residues. This CDR3 reads CASSLSPGRSQETQYF. The CDR3 nucleotides are TGTGCCAGCAGTTTATCTCCAGGCAGGTCCCAAGAGACCCAGTACTTC.

CDR3 sequence reads: CASRGLGGYTF. CDR3 DNA: TGTGCCAGCAGGGGGCTGGGTGGCTACACCTTC. The V call is TRBV2, the J call TRBJ1-2, with D possibly TRBD1 on 5 matching bases. The CDR3 is 11 residues long. The V end was cut by 6 bases, the J end by 7 bases, with 9 bases between. CDR1 SNHLY and CDR2 FYNNEI come from the germline V gene.

This clone was observed a few times. The genes are TRBV4-3 and TRBJ2-1, with 7 bases matching TRBD2. The germline V gene has CDR1 LGHNA and CDR2 YSLEER. The CDR3 consists of 17 residues. Losses at the gene ends were 0 bases for V and 2 bases for J; bases not matched to a gene: 7. The CDR3 sequence: CASSQEIPGGTYNEQFF. The CDR3 bases are TGCGCCAGCAGCCAAGAAATTCCGGGAGGTACCTACAATGAGCAGTTCTTC.

The genes are TRBV5-1 and TRBJ1-4; 11 bases are a match to TRBD1. This CDR3 comprises 15 residues. The trim removed 3 bases at V and 7 bases at J, leaving 5 bases unmatched. Germline CDR1 is SGHRS and CDR2 is YFSETQ. The CDR3 is CASSSSGQGGEKLFF. The CDR3 DNA reads TGCGCCAGCAGCTCATCGGGACAGGGGGGTGAAAAACTGTTTTTT.

This clone was found once. The rearrangement links TRBV7-9 to TRBJ1-1, with D unresolved. Looked up from germline, CDR1 is SEHNR and CDR2 is FQNEAQ (reference sequence). The germline V and J ends were trimmed by 5 bases and 1 base, with 14 bases remaining between them. The CDR3 sequence is 15 residues long. CDR3 amino acids: CASSLNRAWNTEAFF. The CDR3 nucleotides read TGTGCCAGCAGCCTTAACCGAGCCTGGAACACTGAAGCTTTCTTT. The full variable domain, completed using reference TRBV7-9 and TRBJ1-1, is DTGVSQNPRHKITKRGQNVTFRCDPISEHNRLYWYRQTLGQGPEFLTYFQNEAQLEKSRLLSDRFSAERPKGSFSTLEIQRTEQGDSAMYLCASSLNRAWNTEAFFGQGTRLTVV.

V and J are TRBV4-1 and TRBJ2-5; no firm D call. The CDR3 has 14 residues. V lost 4 bases and J 0 bases, leaving 9 bases between the germline ends. Per the germline V gene, CDR1 is MGHRA and CDR2 is YSYEKL. DNA of the CDR3: TGCGCCAGCAGCCTCATCCGTTACCAAGAGACCCAGTACTTC. Translated, it gives CASSLIRYQETQYF.

The gene calls are TRBV7-2 and TRBJ2-1; 9 nucleotides match TRBD2. J lost 14 bases, V lost 5 bases, and 7 bases had no gene match. The length of the CDR3 is 12 residues. Germline lookup yields CDR1 SGHTA and CDR2 FQGNSA. The chain's CDR3 is CASSPWGTSKFF. DNA of the CDR3: TGTGCCAGCAGCCCATGGGGGACTAGCAAGTTCTTC.

The genes are TRBV19 and TRBJ2-3, with D perhaps being TRBD1 or TRBD2 (6 bases each). V was pared by 5 bases and J by 5 bases, with 20 bases between. CDR1 is LNHDA and CDR2 is SQIVND in the germline V gene (reference sequence). The CDR3 runs 16 residues. The CDR3 DNA follows: TGTGCCAGTAGTGGGGGGCAGCGGTGGGTGGGAGATACGCAGTATTTT. It specifies CASSGGQRWVGDTQYF.

V usage is TRBV27 and J usage is TRBJ2-7; 8 bases map to TRBD1. The CDR3 is 15 amino acids. V trimming: 2 bases; J trimming: 4 bases; junction bases outside the gene matches: 7. The germline V gene encodes CDR1 MNHEY and CDR2 SMNVEV (reference sequence). The CDR3 DNA reads TGTGCCAGCAGTTTACGAAGGACAGGGAATTACGAGCAGTACTTC. Translating it yields CASSLRRTGNYEQYF.

V usage is TRBV4-2 and J usage is TRBJ2-3; the match to TRBD2 covers 11 bases. V trimming: 1 base; J trimming: 3 bases; junction bases outside the gene matches: 6. Germline V lookup: CDR1 LGHNA, CDR2 YNFKEQ. This CDR3 is 17 amino acids long. The CDR3 DNA sequence: TGTGCCAGCAGCCAAGCCCTAGCGGGAGGTGTGACAGATACGCAGTATTTT. It codes for CASSQALAGGVTDTQYF.

This clone was recorded once. The V and J genes are TRBV6-1 and TRBJ1-4, with 9 bases aligning to TRBD1. With 0 bases clipped from V and 8 bases from J, the junction kept 4 bases outside the gene matches. This CDR3 comprises 15 residues. The germline V gene encodes CDR1 MNHNS and CDR2 SASEGT. Here the CDR3 reads CASSEAGQGEEKLFF. The CDR3 coding sequence is TGTGCCAGCAGTGAAGCGGGACAGGGAGAGGAAAAACTGTTTTTT.

V gene TRBV25-1 combines with J gene TRBJ2-3, with 9 bases lining up with TRBD2. Germline values: CDR1 MGHDK, CDR2 SYGVNS. Trimming cost V 2 bases and J 4 bases; bases outside gene matches: 10. The CDR3 loop spans 17 amino acids. The CDR3 DNA reads TGTGCCAGCAGTGAAGACACCGGGACTAGCTATTCAGATACGCAGTATTTT. This gives the protein CASSEDTGTSYSDTQYF. Based on the CDR3 plus reference TRBV25-1 and TRBJ2-3, the full variable domain is EADIYQTPRYLVIGTGKKITLECSQTMGHDKMYWYQQDPGMELHLIHYSYGVNSTEKGDLSSESTVSRIRTEHFPLTLESARPSHTSQYLCASSEDTGTSYSDTQYFGPGTRLTVL.

The chain uses TRBV9 and TRBJ2-7, with 9 bases aligning to TRBD2. This CDR3 region has 16 residues. The germline gives CDR1 SGDLS, CDR2 YYNGEE. Trimming at V came to 4 bases and at J to 3 bases, leaving 11 bases not matched to a gene. CDR3 loop: CASSREYFSGSYEQYF. DNA for the CDR3: TGTGCCAGCAGCCGAGAATATTTTAGCGGGAGCTACGAGCAGTACTTC.

The chain has TRBV19 and TRBJ1-1; 7 bases are a match to TRBD1. The CDR3 spans 15 residues. With 4 bases clipped from V and 4 bases from J, the junction kept 9 bases outside the gene matches. Looked up from germline, CDR1 is LNHDA and CDR2 is SQIVND (reference sequence). The CDR3 spells CASSTPHRGTTEAFF. In nucleotides, the CDR3 is TGTGCCAGTAGTACCCCTCACAGGGGAACCACTGAAGCTTTCTTT.

The V call is TRBV2, the J call TRBJ1-2; 8 nucleotides match TRBD1. CDR3 length: 14 residues. Looked up from germline, CDR1 is SNHLY and CDR2 is FYNNEI. The trim removed 3 bases at V and 4 bases at J, leaving 4 bases unmatched. Written as DNA, the CDR3 is TGTGCCAGCAGTGACAACAGGGGGATCTATGGCTACACCTTC. Translation gives CASSDNRGIYGYTF.

This clone was observed once. This rearrangement joins TRBV2 to TRBJ2-2, with 9 bases lining up with TRBD2. CDR1 is SNHLY and CDR2 is FYNNEI in the germline V gene. V shed 7 bases, J shed 5 bases, and the junction held 8 bases outside the gene matches. The CDR3 runs to 15 residues. CDR3: CASTLASGITGELFF. Written as DNA, the CDR3 is TGTGCCAGCACCCTGGCTAGCGGGATTACCGGGGAGCTGTTTTTT. The full variable domain, in which reference TRBV2 and TRBJ2-2 provide the parts outside the CDR3, is EPEVTQTPSHQVTQMGQEVILRCVPISNHLYFYWYRQILGQKVEFLVSFYNNEISEKSEIFDDQFSVERPDGSNFTLKIRSTKLEDSAMYFCASTLASGITGELFFGEGSRLTVL.

Regarding this clone: Other nucleotide sequences in the sample specify the same CDR3. This chain links TRBV7-2 with TRBJ2-5; 7 bases line up with TRBD2. Germline lookup yields CDR1 SGHTA and CDR2 FQGNSA. The ends lost 1 base at V and 4 bases at J; junction bases unmatched: 3. The CDR3 contains 14 residues. CDR3 bases: TGTGCCAGCAGCTTAGGGTTAGCGGGAGAGACCCAGTACTTC. Its protein is CASSLGLAGETQYF.